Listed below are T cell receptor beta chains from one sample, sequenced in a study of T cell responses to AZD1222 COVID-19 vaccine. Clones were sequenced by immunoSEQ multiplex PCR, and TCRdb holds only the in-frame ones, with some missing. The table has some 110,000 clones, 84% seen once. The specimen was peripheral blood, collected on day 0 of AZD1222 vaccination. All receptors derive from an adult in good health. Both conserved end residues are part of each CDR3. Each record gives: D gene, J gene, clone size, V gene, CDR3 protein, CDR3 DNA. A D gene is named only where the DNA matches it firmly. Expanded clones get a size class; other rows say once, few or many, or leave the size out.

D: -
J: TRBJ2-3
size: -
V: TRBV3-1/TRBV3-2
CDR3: CASSQVIPRGFGTDTQYF
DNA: TGTGCCAGCAGCCAAGTAATCCCGAGGGGGTTTGGGACAGATACGCAGTATTTT

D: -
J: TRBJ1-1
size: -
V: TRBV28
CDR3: CASSLIGLTEAFF
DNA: TGTGCCAGCAGTTTGATAGGGCTCACTGAAGCTTTCTTT

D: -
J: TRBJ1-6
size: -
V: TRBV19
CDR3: CASTLGDYNSPLHF
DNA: TGTGCCAGTACCCTGGGGGACTATAATTCACCCCTCCACTTT

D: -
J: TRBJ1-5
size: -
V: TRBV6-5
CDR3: CASSKGVNQPQHF
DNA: TGTGCCAGTTCAAAGGGGGTGAATCAGCCCCAGCATTTT

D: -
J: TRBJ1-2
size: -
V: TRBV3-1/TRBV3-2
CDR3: CASSHRRDGGYTF
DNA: TGTGCCAGCAGCCATAGGCGGGACGGAGGCTACACCTTC

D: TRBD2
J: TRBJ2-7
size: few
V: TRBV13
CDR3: CASSSSLAGGLEQYF
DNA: TGTGCCAGCAGCTCTTCACTAGCGGGGGGCCTGGAGCAGTACTTC

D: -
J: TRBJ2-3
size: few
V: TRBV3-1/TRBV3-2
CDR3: CASSLGDTQYF
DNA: TGTGCCAGCAGCCTCGGAGATACGCAGTATTTT

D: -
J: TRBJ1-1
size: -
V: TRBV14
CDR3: CASSQVLSGTEAFF
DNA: TGTGCCAGCAGCCAAGTATTGTCAGGCACTGAAGCTTTCTTT

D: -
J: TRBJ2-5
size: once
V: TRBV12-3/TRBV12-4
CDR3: CASSRVGETQYF
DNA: TGTGCCAGCAGTCGGGTTGGGGAGACCCAGTACTTC

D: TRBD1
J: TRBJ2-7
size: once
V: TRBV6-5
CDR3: CARETSGQGDYEQYF
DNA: TGTGCCAGAGAGACCTCGGGACAGGGAGACTACGAGCAGTACTTC

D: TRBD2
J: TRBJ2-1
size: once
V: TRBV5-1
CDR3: CASSFSGPAGVDNEQFF
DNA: TGCGCCAGCAGCTTTTCTGGTCCAGCGGGAGTTGACAATGAGCAGTTCTTC

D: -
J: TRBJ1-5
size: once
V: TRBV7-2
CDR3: CASSLVGEGPQHF
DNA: TGTGCCAGCAGCTTAGTAGGGGAAGGGCCCCAGCATTTT

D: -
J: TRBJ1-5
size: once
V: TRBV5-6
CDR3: CASSLSGQPQHF
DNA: TGTGCCAGCAGCTTGTCTGGGCAGCCCCAGCATTTT

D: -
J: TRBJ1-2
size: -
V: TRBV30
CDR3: CAWSGAGWGYTF
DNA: TGTGCCTGGAGTGGTGCCGGCTGGGGCTACACCTTC

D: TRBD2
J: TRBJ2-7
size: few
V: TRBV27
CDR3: CASSHGGRAGEQYF
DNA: TGTGCCAGCAGCCATGGCGGGAGGGCCGGCGAGCAGTACTTC

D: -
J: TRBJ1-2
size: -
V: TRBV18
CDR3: CASSRSGADGYTF
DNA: TGTGCCAGCTCACGATCGGGGGCCGATGGCTACACCTTC

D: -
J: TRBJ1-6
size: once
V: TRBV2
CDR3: CASSETGLTFSPLHF
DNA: TGTGCCAGCAGTGAAACAGGGCTAACCTTTTCACCCCTCCACTTT

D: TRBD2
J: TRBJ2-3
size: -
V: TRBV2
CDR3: CASTLAGVTDTQYF
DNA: TGTGCCAGCACCTTAGCGGGGGTCACAGATACGCAGTATTTT

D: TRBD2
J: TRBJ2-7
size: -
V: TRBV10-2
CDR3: CASSESGLAEVF
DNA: TGCGCCAGCAGTGAGTCGGGACTAGCGGAGGTTTTC

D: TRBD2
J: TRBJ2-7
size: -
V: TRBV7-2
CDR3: CASSLSLASGAYEQYF
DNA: TGTGCCAGCAGCTTATCGCTGGCTAGCGGGGCCTACGAGCAGTACTTC

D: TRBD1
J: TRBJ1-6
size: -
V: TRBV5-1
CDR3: CASSLDGQEGSPLHF
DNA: TGCGCCAGCAGCTTGGATGGACAGGAGGGTTCACCCCTCCACTTT

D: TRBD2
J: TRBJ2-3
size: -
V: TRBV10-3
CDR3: CATLAGNTDTQYF
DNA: TGTGCCACGCTAGCGGGGAACACAGATACGCAGTATTTT

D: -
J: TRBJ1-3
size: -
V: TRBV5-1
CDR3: CASSLFGVSGNTIYF
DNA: TGCGCCAGCAGCCTGTTTGGGGTGTCTGGAAACACCATATATTTT

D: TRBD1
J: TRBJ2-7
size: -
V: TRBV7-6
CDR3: CASSPRGPTYEQYF
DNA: TGTGCCAGCAGCCCCAGGGGGCCCACCTACGAGCAGTACTTC

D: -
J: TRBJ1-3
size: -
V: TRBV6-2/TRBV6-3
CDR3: CASSYSWDSAYF
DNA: TGTGCCAGCAGTTACTCGTGGGACTCAGCCTATTTT

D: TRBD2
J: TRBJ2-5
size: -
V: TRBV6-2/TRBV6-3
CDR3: CASSYAGGRQETQYF
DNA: TGTGCCAGCAGTTACGCGGGGGGAAGGCAAGAGACCCAGTACTTC

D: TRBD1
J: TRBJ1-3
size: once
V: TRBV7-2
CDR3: CASSVTGTGVSGNTIYF
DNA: TGTGCCAGCAGCGTAACCGGGACAGGGGTCTCTGGAAACACCATATATTTT

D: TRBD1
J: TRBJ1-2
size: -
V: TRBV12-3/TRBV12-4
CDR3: CASSSTGEFGYTF
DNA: TGTGCCAGCAGCTCCACAGGGGAGTTTGGCTACACCTTC

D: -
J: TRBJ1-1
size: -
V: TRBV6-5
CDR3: CASSYDRLNTEAFF
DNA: TGTGCCAGCAGTTACGACAGGCTGAACACTGAAGCTTTCTTT